The clone carrying this T cell receptor beta chain was seen a few times. The CDR3 is 17 amino acids. V shed 0 bases and J 7 bases; nucleotides not matched to a gene: 11. CDR1 and CDR2 (germline): SNHLY, FYNNEI. This entry comes from a study of blood T cell repertoires in COVID-19. Study-wide context: Acute and convalescent COVID-19 samples came from the United States, Italy and Spain. From T cells, B-cell-depleted T cells, or PBMCs came the material, which was cDNA or gDNA.

Authors' analysis steps: Counts of nucleated cells, estimated from reference gene primer amplification, were obtained. TCRdb's table, derived via immunoSEQ multiplex PCR, lists solely in-frame clones and lacks some. Clone size and the V and J calls come from that table; the DNA yielded D and trimming. The sample has roughly 100,000 clones, around 66% seen once. The source material was peripheral blood. J is TRBJ2-7 and V is TRBV2; 11 bases agree with TRBD2. The sequence was obtained from a man older than 75 with acute or convalescent COVID-19. The CDR3 loop reads CASSEASGRAISGEQYF. The CDR3 DNA is TGTGCCAGCAGTGAAGCTAGCGGGAGGGCTATTTCGGGTGAGCAGTACTTC.